Reported below is one T cell receptor (beta chain). Antigen specificity is unknown. Profiling relied on immunoSEQ multiplex PCR, and the TCRdb table lists in-frame clones only, not all of them. The profile shows approximately 75,000 clones, 70% to 90% of them singletons. The sample belongs to a study of OX40 agonist ivuxolimab in advanced cancers. Study observations and caveats: Some patients without response likewise showed low normalized clonal expansion.

From germline, CDR1 is SGHRS and CDR2 YFSETQ. The V end lost 0 bases, the J end lost 2 bases, and 9 bases lay between the germline ends. CDR3 length equals 14 residues. This material consisted of CD4+ or CD8+ T cells sorted from blood, taken in a trial of the OX40 agonist ivuxolimab. This rearrangement joins TRBV5-1 to TRBJ2-7; D unclear. This clonotype originated in an adult with an advanced solid tumor such as melanoma, head and neck, liver or kidney cancer. CDR3 loop: CASSLEGPAYEQYF. The CDR3 DNA sequence: TGCGCCAGCAGCTTGGAAGGCCCAGCCTACGAGCAGTACTTC.